This entry is about one T cell receptor beta chain. The antigen it binds to is not known. Base qualities are not recorded, but no much larger clone differs from it by a single base. The immunoSEQ Assay, a bias-controlled multiplex PCR, was used to amplify TCRbeta CDR3 regions from genomic DNA. Processing in the source paper ran as follows. The number of nucleated cells in each sample was estimated by amplification of reference gene primers within the assay. To quantify the absolute abundance of each unique TCRbeta CDR3 rearrangement, sequence reads were collapsed and filtered. Productive Simpson clonality was computed per sample as the square root of Simpson's diversity index over productive rearrangements. TCRdb carries this immuneACCESS record with in-frame sequences only. Its versions omit some clonotypes, under half of them owing to an unresolved V gene in the studies checked, with the rest unexplained. The DNA was the basis for D and trimming; V, J and clone size are from that table. This sample holds about 140,000 clones; approximately 85% were observed only once. The top ten hold around 1.9% of the sample.

The data derive from a study of blood T cell repertoires in COVID-19 (dated by TCRdb to the early 2020s). Broadly, across the study: Collaborator samples came from the United States, Italy and Spain and covered acute and convalescent phases of COVID-19. Where available, HLA class I and class II types were obtained from metadata supplied by the sample provider rather than from assay-based typing. The repertoires were released in a freely available public database intended as a resource for research on the immune response to SARS-CoV-2. The material from the prospective study consisted of cDNA or gDNA derived from T cells, B-cell-depleted T cells, or PBMCs. The sample metadata nearly always contained a de-identified subject ID, COVID-19 status, age in years and sex. The samples were drawn from the first 160 participants of the ongoing ImmuneRACE study and from over 950 subjects provided by 6 global collaborators. The dataset comprised deeply sampled blood TCRbeta repertoires from subjects exposed to, actively infected with, or recovered from COVID-19.

V is cut by 4 bases and J by 8 bases, and the space between the germline ends is 15 bases. The germline V gene (reference sequence) provides CDR1 LNHDA and CDR2 SQIVND. Counted from cysteine to phenylalanine, this CDR3 has 15 amino acids. The sequence is cut down to CDR3 DNA, 45 bases in frame from base 1. Study-wide conclusions, independent of this receptor: Clinical and demographic metadata were provided uncurated, with the amount varying by source and participant.

Each collaborating institution followed its own protocols to collect whole blood in K2EDTA tubes. For TCRbeta analysis, collaborators shipped samples in one of three forms: frozen whole blood, isolated PBMCs, or DNA extracted from either of those sample types. Sequencing was performed on peripheral blood. The source of this sequence is a man between 70 and 80 years old with acute or convalescent COVID-19. The chain is assembled from TRBV19 and TRBJ1-6, and perhaps TRBD1 as D gene, on 6 matching bases. The bases read TGTGCCAGTAGTACCAAGGGCACAGGGTATTCACCCCTCCACTTT. This gives the protein CASSTKGTGYSPLHF.